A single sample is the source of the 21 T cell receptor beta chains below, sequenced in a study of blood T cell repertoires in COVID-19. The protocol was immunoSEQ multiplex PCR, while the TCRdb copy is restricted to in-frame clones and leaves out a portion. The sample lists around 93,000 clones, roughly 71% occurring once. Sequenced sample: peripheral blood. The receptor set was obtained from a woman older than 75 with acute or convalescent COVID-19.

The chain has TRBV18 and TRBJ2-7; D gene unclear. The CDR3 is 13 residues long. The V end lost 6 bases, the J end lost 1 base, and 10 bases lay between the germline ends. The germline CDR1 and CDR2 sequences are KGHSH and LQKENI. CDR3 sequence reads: CASSNRWSYEQYF. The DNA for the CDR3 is TGTGCCAGCTCTAATCGGTGGTCCTACGAGCAGTACTTC.

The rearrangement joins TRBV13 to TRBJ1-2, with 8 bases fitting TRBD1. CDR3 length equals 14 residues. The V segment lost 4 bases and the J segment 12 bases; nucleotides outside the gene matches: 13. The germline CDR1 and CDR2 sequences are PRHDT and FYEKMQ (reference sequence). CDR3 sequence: CASSSGTGDRWNTF. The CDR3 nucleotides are TGTGCCAGCAGCTCGGGGACAGGCGACCGTTGGAACACCTTC.

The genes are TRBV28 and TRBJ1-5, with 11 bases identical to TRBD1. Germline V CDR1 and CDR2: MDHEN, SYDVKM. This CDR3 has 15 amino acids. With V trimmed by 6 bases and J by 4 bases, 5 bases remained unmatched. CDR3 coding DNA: TGTGCCAGCAGGGGACGGGACAGGGGGAATCAGCCCCAGCATTTT. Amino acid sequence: CASRGRDRGNQPQHF.

CDR3 sequence: CASSLTSGGRRYF. Written as DNA, the CDR3 is TGTGCCAGCAGCTTGACTAGCGGGGGCCGGAGGTATTTT. V and J are TRBV7-3 and TRBJ2-3, with 12 bases aligning to TRBD2. The CDR3 spans 13 residues. The germline CDR1 and CDR2 sequences are SGHTA and FQGTGA. The ends lost 3 bases at V and 14 bases at J; junction bases unmatched: 6.

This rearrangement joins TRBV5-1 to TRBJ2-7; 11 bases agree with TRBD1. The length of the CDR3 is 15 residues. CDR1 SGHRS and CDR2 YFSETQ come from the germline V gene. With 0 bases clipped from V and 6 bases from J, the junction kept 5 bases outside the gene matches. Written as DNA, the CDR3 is TGCGCCAGCAGCTTGGGAGGGACAGGGGGGTCCGAGCAGTACTTC. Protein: CASSLGGTGGSEQYF.

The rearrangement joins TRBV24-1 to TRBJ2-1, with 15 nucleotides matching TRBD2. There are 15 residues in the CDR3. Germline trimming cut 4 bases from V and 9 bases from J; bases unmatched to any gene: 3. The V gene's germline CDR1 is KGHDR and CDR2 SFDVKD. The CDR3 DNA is TGTGCCACCAGTGACTGGACTAGCGGGAGGGCTGAGCAGTTCTTC. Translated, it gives CATSDWTSGRAEQFF.

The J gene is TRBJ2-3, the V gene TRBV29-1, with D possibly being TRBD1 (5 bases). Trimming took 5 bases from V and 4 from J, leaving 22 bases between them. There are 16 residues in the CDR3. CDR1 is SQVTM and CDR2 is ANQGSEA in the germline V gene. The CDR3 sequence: CSVWSRGSGVADTQYF. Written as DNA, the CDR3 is TGCAGCGTTTGGTCTAGGGGTTCTGGGGTGGCAGATACGCAGTATTTT.

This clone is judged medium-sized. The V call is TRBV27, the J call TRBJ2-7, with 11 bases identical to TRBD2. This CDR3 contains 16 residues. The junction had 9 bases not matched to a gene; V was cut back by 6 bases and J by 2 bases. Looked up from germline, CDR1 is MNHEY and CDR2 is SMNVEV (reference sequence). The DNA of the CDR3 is TGTGCCAGCAGGCACGCCGGGACTAGCGGCACCTACGAGCAGTACTTC. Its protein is CASRHAGTSGTYEQYF.

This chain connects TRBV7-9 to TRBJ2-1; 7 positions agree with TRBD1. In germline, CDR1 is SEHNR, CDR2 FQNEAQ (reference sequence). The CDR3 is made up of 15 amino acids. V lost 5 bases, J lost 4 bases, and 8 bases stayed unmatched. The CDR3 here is CASSPLQGRYNEQFF. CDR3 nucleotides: TGTGCCAGCAGCCCCCTACAGGGGCGATACAATGAGCAGTTCTTC.

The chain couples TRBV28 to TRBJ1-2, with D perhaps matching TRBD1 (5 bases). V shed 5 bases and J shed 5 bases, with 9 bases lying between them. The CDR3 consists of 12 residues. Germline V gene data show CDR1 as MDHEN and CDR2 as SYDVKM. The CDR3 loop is CASSPTGYGYTF. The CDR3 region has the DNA TGTGCCAGCAGTCCCACAGGTTATGGCTACACCTTC.

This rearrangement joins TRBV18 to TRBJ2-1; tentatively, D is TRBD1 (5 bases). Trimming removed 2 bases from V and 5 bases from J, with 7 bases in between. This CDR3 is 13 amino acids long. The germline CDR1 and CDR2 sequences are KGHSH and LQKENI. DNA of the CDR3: TGTGCCAGCTCACCATCCAGGGACAATGAGCAGTTCTTC. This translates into CASSPSRDNEQFF. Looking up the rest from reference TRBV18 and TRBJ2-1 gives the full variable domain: NAGVMQNPRHLVRRRGQEARLRCSPMKGHSHVYWYRQLPEEGLKFMVYLQKENIIDESGMPKERFSAEFPKEGPSILRIQQVVRGDSAAYFCASSPSRDNEQFFGPGTRLTVL.

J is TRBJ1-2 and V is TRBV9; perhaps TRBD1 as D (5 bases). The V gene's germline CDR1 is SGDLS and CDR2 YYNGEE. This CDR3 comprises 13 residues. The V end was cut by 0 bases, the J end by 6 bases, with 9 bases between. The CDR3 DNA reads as TGTGCCAGCAGCGTAGCGGGAGGGGATGGCTACACCTTC. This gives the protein CASSVAGGDGYTF.

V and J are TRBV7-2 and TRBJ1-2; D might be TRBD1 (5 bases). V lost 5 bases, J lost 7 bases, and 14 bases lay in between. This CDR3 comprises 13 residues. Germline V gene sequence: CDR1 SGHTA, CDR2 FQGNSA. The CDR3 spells CASSQAGAGGYTF. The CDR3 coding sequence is TGTGCCAGCAGCCAAGCTGGGGCAGGTGGCTACACCTTC.

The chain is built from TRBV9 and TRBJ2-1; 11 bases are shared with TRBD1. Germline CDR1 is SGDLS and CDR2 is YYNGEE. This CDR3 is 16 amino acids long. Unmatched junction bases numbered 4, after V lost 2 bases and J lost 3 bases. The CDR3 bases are TGTGCCAGCAGCGTCGGGACAGGGGGTTTCTACAATGAGCAGTTCTTC. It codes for CASSVGTGGFYNEQFF.

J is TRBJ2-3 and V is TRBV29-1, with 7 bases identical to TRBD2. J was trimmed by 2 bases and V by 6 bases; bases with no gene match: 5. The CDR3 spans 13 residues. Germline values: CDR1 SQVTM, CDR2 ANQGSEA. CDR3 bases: TGCAGCGTCGGCGGGAGAGTCACAGATACGCAGTATTTT. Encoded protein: CSVGGRVTDTQYF.

This CDR3 is CASSSGTGIDYGYTF. As DNA, the CDR3 is TGTGCCAGCAGCTCTGGGACAGGGATAGACTATGGCTACACCTTC. The chain carries TRBV7-3 and TRBJ1-2; 9 nucleotides line up with TRBD1. This CDR3 is 15 amino acids long. Germline assignment: CDR1 SGHTA and CDR2 FQGTGA. Unmatched junction bases numbered 6, after V lost 4 bases and J lost 3 bases.

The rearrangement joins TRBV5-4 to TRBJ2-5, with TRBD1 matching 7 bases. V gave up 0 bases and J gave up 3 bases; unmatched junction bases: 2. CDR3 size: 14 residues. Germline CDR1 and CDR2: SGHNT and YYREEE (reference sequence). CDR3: CASSLAGTEETQYF. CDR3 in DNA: TGTGCCAGCAGCTTGGCCGGGACAGAAGAGACCCAGTACTTC.

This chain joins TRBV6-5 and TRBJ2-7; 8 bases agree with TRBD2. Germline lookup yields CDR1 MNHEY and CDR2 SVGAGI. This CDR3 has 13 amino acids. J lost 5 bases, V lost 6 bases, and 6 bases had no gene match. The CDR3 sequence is CASRGLGFNEQYF. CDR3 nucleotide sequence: TGTGCCAGCAGGGGACTAGGCTTCAACGAGCAGTACTTC.

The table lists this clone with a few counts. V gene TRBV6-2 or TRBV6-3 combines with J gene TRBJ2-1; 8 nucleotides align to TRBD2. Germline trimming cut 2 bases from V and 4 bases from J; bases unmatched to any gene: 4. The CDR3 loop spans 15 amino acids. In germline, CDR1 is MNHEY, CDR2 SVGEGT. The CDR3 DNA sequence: TGTGCCAGCAGTTACGGCGGGGGGATATACAATGAGCAGTTCTTC. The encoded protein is CASSYGGGIYNEQFF.

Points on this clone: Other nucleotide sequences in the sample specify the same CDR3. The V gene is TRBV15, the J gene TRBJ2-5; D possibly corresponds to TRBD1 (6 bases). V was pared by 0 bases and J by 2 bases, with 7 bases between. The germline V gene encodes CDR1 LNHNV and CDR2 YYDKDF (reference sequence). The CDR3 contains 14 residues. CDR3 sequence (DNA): TGTGCCACCAGCAGAGACAGGGGACAAGAGACCCAGTACTTC. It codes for CATSRDRGQETQYF.

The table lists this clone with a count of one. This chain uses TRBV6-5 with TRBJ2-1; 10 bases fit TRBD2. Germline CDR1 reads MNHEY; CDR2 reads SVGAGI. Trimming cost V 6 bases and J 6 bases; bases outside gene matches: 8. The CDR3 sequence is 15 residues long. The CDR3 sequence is CASRLGLATSNEQFF. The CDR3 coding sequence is TGTGCCAGCAGATTGGGACTAGCGACTTCCAATGAGCAGTTCTTC.